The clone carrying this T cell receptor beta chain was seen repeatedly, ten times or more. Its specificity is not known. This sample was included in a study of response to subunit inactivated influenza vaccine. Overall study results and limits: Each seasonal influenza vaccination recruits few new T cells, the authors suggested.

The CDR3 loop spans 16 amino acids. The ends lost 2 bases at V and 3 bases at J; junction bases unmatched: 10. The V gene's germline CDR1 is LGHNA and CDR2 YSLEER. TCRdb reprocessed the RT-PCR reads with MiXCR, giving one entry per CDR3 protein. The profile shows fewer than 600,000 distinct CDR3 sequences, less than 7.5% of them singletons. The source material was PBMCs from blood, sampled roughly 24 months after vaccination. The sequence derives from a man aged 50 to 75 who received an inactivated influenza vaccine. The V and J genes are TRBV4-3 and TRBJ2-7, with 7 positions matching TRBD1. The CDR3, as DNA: TGCGCCAGCAGCCAATTAACAGGGGTGGGATTCTACGAGCAGTACTTC. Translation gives CASSQLTGVGFYEQYF.